This record concerns one T cell receptor beta chain sequence. Germline trimming cut 5 bases from V and 5 bases from J; bases unmatched to any gene: 11. Germline CDR1 is LNHDA and CDR2 is SQIVND (reference sequence). This CDR3 spans 15 amino acids. Arm-PCR of CDR3 regions and iRepertoire HTBI primers were used to build TCR beta libraries. In TCRdb, the multiplex PCR reads were re-called with MiXCR into one record per CDR3 protein. The table records 650,000 to 850,000 distinct CDR3 sequences, 25% to 35% of them present only once. Time point of the sample: persistent/refractory GD, antithyroid drugs over 5 years with positive TRAb. Researchers made the TCR library from RNA that was extracted from PBMCs. This sample was included in a study of regulatory T cells in long-lasting Graves disease.

The genes are TRBV19 and TRBJ1-2, with 7 bases aligning to TRBD1. This sample comprised peripheral blood mononuclear cells (PBMCs), obtained when the disease was refractory, from a patient treated with antithyroid drugs. This TCR derives from a female donor with Graves disease. This CDR3 reads CASSLKGQSGYGYTF. The DNA of the CDR3 is TGTGCCAGTAGTCTAAAGGGACAGAGCGGGTATGGCTACACCTTC.